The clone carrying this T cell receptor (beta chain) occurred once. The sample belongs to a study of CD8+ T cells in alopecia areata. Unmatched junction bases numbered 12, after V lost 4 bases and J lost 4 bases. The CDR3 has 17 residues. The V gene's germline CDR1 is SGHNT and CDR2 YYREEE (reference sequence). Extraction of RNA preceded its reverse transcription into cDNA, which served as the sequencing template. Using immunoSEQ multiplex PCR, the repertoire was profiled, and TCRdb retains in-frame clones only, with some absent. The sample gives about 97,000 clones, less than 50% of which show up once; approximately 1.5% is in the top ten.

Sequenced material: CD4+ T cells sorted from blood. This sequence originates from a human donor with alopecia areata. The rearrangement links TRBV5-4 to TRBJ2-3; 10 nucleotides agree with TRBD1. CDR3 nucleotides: TGTGCCAGCAGCCGCGAGACAGGGGGCATGTCGGCAGATACGCAGTATTTT. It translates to CASSRETGGMSADTQYF.